A selection of T cell receptor beta chains follows, all from one sample in a study of cytomegalovirus exposure and HLA in healthy donors. Here immunoSEQ multiplex PCR was the method, and the copy in TCRdb shows in-frame clones only, minus some. The table has about 170,000 clones, roughly 86% seen once. The material sequenced was PBMCs. These receptors were collected from a man aged 18 to 29 in good health and CMV-seropositive. Both conserved end residues are part of each CDR3. D genes are given only for firm matches. The listing skips clone size in some rows; elsewhere it reads once, few, many or a size class.

J gene: TRBJ1-5
clone size: many
D gene: TRBD1
V gene: TRBV5-1
CDR3 protein: CASSLETGVGQPQHF
CDR3 DNA: TGCGCCAGCAGCTTGGAAACAGGGGTGGGTCAGCCCCAGCATTTT

J gene: TRBJ2-1
clone size: -
D gene: -
V gene: TRBV5-1
CDR3 protein: CASSSLSYNEQFF
CDR3 DNA: TGCGCCAGCAGCTCTCTCTCTTACAATGAGCAGTTCTTC

J gene: TRBJ2-3
clone size: -
D gene: -
V gene: TRBV28
CDR3 protein: CASRRAGAQLDEDTQYF
CDR3 DNA: TGTGCCAGCAGAAGAGCAGGGGCTCAACTTGACGAAGATACGCAGTATTTT

J gene: TRBJ2-7
clone size: few
D gene: -
V gene: TRBV6-6
CDR3 protein: CASRYSHEQYF
CDR3 DNA: TGTGCCAGCAGGTACTCTCATGAGCAGTACTTC

J gene: TRBJ1-4
clone size: -
D gene: -
V gene: TRBV19
CDR3 protein: CASSIQTGLNEKLFF
CDR3 DNA: TGTGCCAGTAGTATTCAAACAGGTCTCAATGAAAAACTGTTTTTT

J gene: TRBJ2-5
clone size: once
D gene: TRBD2
V gene: TRBV4-1
CDR3 protein: CASSHRPGLAGVTGETQYF
CDR3 DNA: TGCGCCAGCAGCCATCGTCCGGGACTAGCGGGAGTAACTGGGGAGACCCAGTACTTC

J gene: TRBJ2-1
clone size: -
D gene: TRBD1
V gene: TRBV7-9
CDR3 protein: CASQPGQGAVNEQFF
CDR3 DNA: TGTGCCAGCCAACCTGGACAGGGGGCTGTCAATGAGCAGTTCTTC

J gene: TRBJ2-5
clone size: -
D gene: -
V gene: TRBV18
CDR3 protein: CASSPPGSQETQYF
CDR3 DNA: TGTGCCAGCTCACCACCTGGCAGCCAAGAGACCCAGTACTTC

J gene: TRBJ2-1
clone size: -
D gene: TRBD2
V gene: TRBV2
CDR3 protein: CASTLAGVINEQFF
CDR3 DNA: TGTGCCAGCACTCTAGCGGGAGTAATCAATGAGCAGTTCTTC

J gene: TRBJ1-5
clone size: -
D gene: -
V gene: TRBV10-3
CDR3 protein: CAISVSQDSNQPQHF
CDR3 DNA: TGTGCCATCAGTGTCTCTCAGGATAGCAATCAGCCCCAGCATTTT

J gene: TRBJ2-5
clone size: -
D gene: TRBD2
V gene: TRBV2
CDR3 protein: CASGGTSGYQETQYF
CDR3 DNA: TGTGCCAGTGGTGGGACTAGCGGGTACCAAGAGACCCAGTACTTC

J gene: TRBJ2-7
clone size: -
D gene: TRBD1
V gene: TRBV5-4
CDR3 protein: CASSLQGSYSYEQYF
CDR3 DNA: TGTGCCAGCAGTTTACAGGGGTCATACTCCTACGAGCAGTACTTC

J gene: TRBJ2-7
clone size: -
D gene: -
V gene: TRBV5-1
CDR3 protein: CASSSGSTEEQYF
CDR3 DNA: TGCGCCAGCAGCTCCGGATCGACAGAAGAGCAGTACTTC

J gene: TRBJ2-7
clone size: -
D gene: TRBD2
V gene: TRBV5-1
CDR3 protein: CASSFLAGGTYEQYF
CDR3 DNA: TGCGCCAGCAGCTTCCTAGCGGGAGGTACCTACGAGCAGTACTTC

J gene: TRBJ2-3
clone size: -
D gene: -
V gene: TRBV29-1
CDR3 protein: CSVFNTDTQYF
CDR3 DNA: TGCAGCGTCTTTAACACAGATACGCAGTATTTT

J gene: TRBJ2-1
clone size: -
D gene: -
V gene: TRBV6-5
CDR3 protein: CASSYSRAYEQFF
CDR3 DNA: TGTGCCAGCAGTTACTCGCGGGCCTATGAGCAGTTCTTC

J gene: TRBJ2-2
clone size: -
D gene: -
V gene: TRBV7-2
CDR3 protein: CASRFSQNTGELFF
CDR3 DNA: TGTGCCAGCAGGTTTTCACAAAACACCGGGGAGCTGTTTTTT

J gene: TRBJ2-7
clone size: -
D gene: -
V gene: TRBV19
CDR3 protein: CATSPGQSYEQYF
CDR3 DNA: TGTGCCACCTCACCCGGACAGTCCTACGAGCAGTACTTC

J gene: TRBJ2-7
clone size: -
D gene: -
V gene: TRBV7-2
CDR3 protein: CASRAGGRSYEQYF
CDR3 DNA: TGTGCCAGCAGGGCAGGGGGGCGTTCCTACGAGCAGTACTTC

J gene: TRBJ2-1
clone size: -
D gene: TRBD2
V gene: TRBV29-1
CDR3 protein: CSVEAVAGSEQFF
CDR3 DNA: TGCAGCGTCGAGGCAGTAGCGGGAAGTGAGCAATTCTTC

J gene: TRBJ2-7
clone size: -
D gene: TRBD1
V gene: TRBV30
CDR3 protein: CAWSVLGTGTYEQYF
CDR3 DNA: TGTGCCTGGAGTGTACTTGGGACAGGGACCTACGAGCAGTACTTC

J gene: TRBJ2-7
clone size: -
D gene: -
V gene: TRBV5-1
CDR3 protein: CASSLVGRGAYEQYF
CDR3 DNA: TGCGCCAGCAGCTTGGTTGGCAGGGGGGCCTACGAGCAGTACTTC

J gene: TRBJ2-1
clone size: -
D gene: -
V gene: TRBV19
CDR3 protein: CASSIGGERYNEQFF
CDR3 DNA: TGTGCCAGTAGTATCGGGGGAGAGCGGTACAATGAGCAGTTCTTC

J gene: TRBJ1-1
clone size: -
D gene: TRBD1
V gene: TRBV6-5
CDR3 protein: CASSRGQMRTEAFF
CDR3 DNA: TGTGCCAGCAGTCGGGGACAGATGAGGACTGAAGCTTTCTTT

J gene: TRBJ2-7
clone size: -
D gene: TRBD2
V gene: TRBV7-8
CDR3 protein: CASSLDRRQPGGEGHSYEQYF
CDR3 DNA: TGTGCCAGCAGCTTAGACCGGAGACAGCCTGGGGGGGAGGGGCACTCCTACGAGCAGTACTTC

J gene: TRBJ2-7
clone size: -
D gene: -
V gene: TRBV2
CDR3 protein: CASSAEAPPYEQYF
CDR3 DNA: TGTGCCAGCAGTGCTGAGGCACCCCCCTACGAGCAGTACTTC

J gene: TRBJ2-7
clone size: -
D gene: TRBD2
V gene: TRBV6-1
CDR3 protein: CASSVLAGPYYEQYF
CDR3 DNA: TGTGCCAGCAGCGTCTTAGCGGGACCTTACTACGAGCAGTACTTC

J gene: TRBJ1-4
clone size: -
D gene: -
V gene: TRBV2
CDR3 protein: CASRDMIRWNEKLFF
CDR3 DNA: TGTGCCAGCAGGGACATGATTCGGTGGAATGAAAAACTGTTTTTT

J gene: TRBJ2-5
clone size: -
D gene: TRBD2
V gene: TRBV5-1
CDR3 protein: CASSYGLAGGGETQYF
CDR3 DNA: TGCGCCAGCAGCTACGGACTAGCGGGAGGGGGCGAGACCCAGTACTTC

J gene: TRBJ2-4
clone size: -
D gene: TRBD1
V gene: TRBV2
CDR3 protein: CASRDRTGGNIQYF
CDR3 DNA: TGTGCCAGCAGAGACCGGACAGGGGGAAACATTCAGTACTTC

J gene: TRBJ1-2
clone size: -
D gene: TRBD1
V gene: TRBV18
CDR3 protein: CASSSTGGDYGYTF
CDR3 DNA: TGTGCCAGCTCATCCACAGGGGGCGACTATGGCTACACCTTC

J gene: TRBJ2-7
clone size: -
D gene: TRBD2
V gene: TRBV6-6
CDR3 protein: CASIREGQSYEQYF
CDR3 DNA: TGTGCCAGCATCCGGGAGGGGCAGTCCTACGAGCAGTACTTC

J gene: TRBJ1-1
clone size: -
D gene: -
V gene: TRBV5-4
CDR3 protein: CASSLELGRGTEAFF
CDR3 DNA: TGTGCCAGCAGCTTGGAGTTGGGCAGGGGCACTGAAGCTTTCTTT

J gene: TRBJ2-1
clone size: -
D gene: TRBD2
V gene: TRBV4-1
CDR3 protein: CASSPFSGSNILGKNEQFF
CDR3 DNA: TGCGCCAGCAGCCCTTTTAGCGGGAGTAACATCTTAGGGAAAAATGAGCAGTTCTTC

J gene: TRBJ2-1
clone size: -
D gene: -
V gene: TRBV4-1
CDR3 protein: CASSPGTTYNEQFF
CDR3 DNA: TGCGCCAGCAGCCCCGGGACAACCTACAATGAGCAGTTCTTC

J gene: TRBJ2-7
clone size: once
D gene: TRBD1
V gene: TRBV9
CDR3 protein: CASSVDLGQGLGEQYF
CDR3 DNA: TGTGCCAGCAGCGTGGACTTGGGACAGGGATTGGGGGAGCAGTACTTC

J gene: TRBJ2-7
clone size: -
D gene: TRBD2
V gene: TRBV7-8
CDR3 protein: CASSVAGGPYEQYF
CDR3 DNA: TGTGCCAGCAGCGTAGCGGGAGGGCCCTACGAGCAGTACTTC

J gene: TRBJ2-3
clone size: few
D gene: -
V gene: TRBV2
CDR3 protein: CASNAGTGGRDTQYF
CDR3 DNA: TGTGCCAGCAACGCCGGGACCGGGGGACGAGATACGCAGTATTTT

J gene: TRBJ2-7
clone size: -
D gene: TRBD2
V gene: TRBV19
CDR3 protein: CASSPGTSGYYEQYF
CDR3 DNA: TGTGCCAGTAGTCCAGGGACTAGCGGGTACTACGAGCAGTACTTC

J gene: TRBJ2-1
clone size: once
D gene: -
V gene: TRBV6-5
CDR3 protein: CASSYSQGRTEQFF
CDR3 DNA: TGTGCCAGCAGTTACTCGCAGGGCAGGACTGAGCAGTTCTTC

J gene: TRBJ2-7
clone size: once
D gene: TRBD1
V gene: TRBV28
CDR3 protein: CASRPSTGVPSYEQYF
CDR3 DNA: TGTGCCAGCAGACCGTCGACAGGGGTGCCTTCCTACGAGCAGTACTTC

J gene: TRBJ2-7
clone size: -
D gene: TRBD1
V gene: TRBV6-1
CDR3 protein: CASSEGDSSYEQYF
CDR3 DNA: TGTGCCAGCAGTGAGGGGGACAGTTCCTACGAGCAGTACTTC

J gene: TRBJ1-1
clone size: -
D gene: -
V gene: TRBV5-5
CDR3 protein: CASSLQMDTEAFF
CDR3 DNA: TGTGCCAGCAGCTTGCAGATGGACACTGAAGCTTTCTTT

J gene: TRBJ2-7
clone size: -
D gene: TRBD2
V gene: TRBV4-2
CDR3 protein: CASSQDVTSGPYEQYF
CDR3 DNA: TGTGCCAGCAGCCAAGATGTTACTAGCGGACCCTACGAGCAGTACTTC

J gene: TRBJ2-7
clone size: -
D gene: -
V gene: TRBV7-9
CDR3 protein: CASSVQETYEQYF
CDR3 DNA: TGTGCCAGCAGCGTACAGGAAACCTACGAGCAGTACTTC

J gene: TRBJ2-5
clone size: -
D gene: TRBD2
V gene: TRBV7-6
CDR3 protein: CASSLGRAGGETQYF
CDR3 DNA: TGTGCCAGCAGCTTGGGTCGAGCGGGAGGCGAGACCCAGTACTTC

J gene: TRBJ1-2
clone size: -
D gene: -
V gene: TRBV6-1
CDR3 protein: CASSAVQGADYGYTF
CDR3 DNA: TGTGCCAGCAGTGCGGTACAGGGAGCGGACTATGGCTACACCTTC

J gene: TRBJ2-2
clone size: -
D gene: TRBD2
V gene: TRBV30
CDR3 protein: CAWGLAAGELFF
CDR3 DNA: TGTGCCTGGGGGCTAGCGGCCGGGGAGCTGTTTTTT

J gene: TRBJ2-2
clone size: -
D gene: -
V gene: TRBV7-2
CDR3 protein: CASSSAGYGELFF
CDR3 DNA: TGTGCCAGCAGCTCCGCGGGGTACGGGGAGCTGTTTTTT